This entry lists 18 T cell receptor beta chains sequenced from one sample in a study of blood T cell repertoires in COVID-19. Produced via immunoSEQ multiplex PCR; TCRdb's table is partial and in-frame only. The sample consists of about half a million clones, approximately 85% of them appearing once. The sequencing input was peripheral blood. All receptors come from a human donor in a cohort sampled during active COVID-19.

This clone was detected a few times. The chain couples TRBV19 to TRBJ2-7, with D possibly TRBD1 on 6 matching bases. Germline V gene data show CDR1 as LNHDA and CDR2 as SQIVND (reference sequence). The CDR3 runs to 15 residues. The V end was cut by 1 base, the J end by 2 bases, with 12 bases between. The CDR3 loop is CASSIARGRTYEQYF. CDR3 in DNA: TGTGCCAGTAGTATAGCCAGGGGTCGGACCTACGAGCAGTACTTC.

The CDR3 spells CASSLDREGSYEQYF. The DNA of the CDR3 is TGTGCCAGCAGCTTGGACAGGGAAGGATCCTACGAGCAGTACTTC. This chain links TRBV25-1 with TRBJ2-7; 8 nucleotides align to TRBD1. Germline CDR1 and CDR2: MGHDK and SYGVNS. The length of the CDR3 is 15 residues. V shed 6 bases and J 1 base; nucleotides not matched to a gene: 8.

This clone showed up just once. The CDR3 DNA is TGTGCCAGCAGCGTCAATCAGGGGGCGCGAACCTATGGCTACACCTTC. It translates to CASSVNQGARTYGYTF. This rearrangement joins TRBV5-6 to TRBJ1-2, with 8 positions matching TRBD1. The V gene end was trimmed by 4 bases and the J gene end by 4 bases; junction bases not matched to a gene: 12. The length of the CDR3 is 16 residues. In germline, CDR1 is SGHDT, CDR2 YYEEEE.

The sample holds one count of this clone. The chain recombines TRBV7-3 with TRBJ1-2, with 8 nucleotides matching TRBD1. The CDR3 has 15 amino acids. With 0 bases clipped from V and 6 bases from J, the junction kept 6 bases outside the gene matches. Germline CDR1 SGHTA, CDR2 FQGTGA. CDR3 protein: CASSLTGAGGDGYTF. CDR3 nucleotide sequence: TGTGCCAGCAGCTTAACGGGTGCAGGGGGCGATGGCTACACCTTC.

The V gene is TRBV28, the J gene TRBJ1-2; the match to TRBD1 covers 11 bases. The CDR3 runs 20 residues. J lost 4 bases, V lost 2 bases, and 18 bases had no gene match. The germline CDR1 and CDR2 sequences are MDHEN and SYDVKM. Written as DNA, the CDR3 is TGTGCCAGCAGTTTAGATCCTCCCGGACAGGGGGCTAGGTTGTTCTATGGCTACACCTTC. Translation gives CASSLDPPGQGARLFYGYTF.

This clone was picked up one time. This chain joins TRBV4-1 and TRBJ1-2, with 9 bases aligning to TRBD1. Per the germline V gene, CDR1 is MGHRA and CDR2 is YSYEKL. The CDR3 loop spans 15 amino acids. Trimming removed 1 base from V and 1 base from J; junction bases left unmatched: 1. The CDR3, as DNA: TGCGCCAGCAGCCAAGGGACAGGGGATAACTATGGCTACACCTTC. Its translation is CASSQGTGDNYGYTF.

The J gene is TRBJ1-1, the V gene TRBV2; TRBD1 agrees at 7 bases. Germline V gene sequence: CDR1 SNHLY, CDR2 FYNNEI. This CDR3 is 14 amino acids long. J lost 0 bases, V lost 4 bases, and 2 bases had no gene match. CDR3 in DNA: TGTGCCAGCAGTGTAACAGGGGTGAACACTGAAGCTTTCTTT. It is translated as CASSVTGVNTEAFF.

The chain uses TRBV9 and TRBJ2-1; D is perhaps TRBD1 (5 bases). The CDR3 is 12 residues long. Trimming pared 3 bases from V and 9 bases from J, leaving 10 bases between. CDR1 and CDR2 (germline): SGDLS, YYNGEE. The CDR3 coding sequence is TGTGCCAGCAGCGAGGGGTTGGGTGAGCAGTTCTTC. Its protein is CASSEGLGEQFF.

The chain joins TRBV6-1 to TRBJ2-1; 9 positions agree with TRBD2. The trim removed 3 bases at V and 7 bases at J, leaving 4 bases unmatched. CDR1 and CDR2 (germline): MNHNS, SASEGT. CDR3 length equals 14 residues. In DNA, the CDR3 is TGTGCCAGCAGTGATAGCGGGAGATGGAATGAGCAGTTCTTC. It yields the protein CASSDSGRWNEQFF.

This chain connects TRBV20-1 to TRBJ2-3; 7 nucleotides match TRBD2. The trim removed 4 bases at V and 0 bases at J, leaving 7 bases unmatched. Germline V gives CDR1 DFQATT, CDR2 SNEGSKA (reference sequence). This CDR3 contains 15 residues. The CDR3 spells CSANEGRDSTDTQYF. In DNA, the CDR3 is TGCAGTGCTAATGAGGGGAGGGATAGCACAGATACGCAGTATTTT.

The gene calls are TRBV9 and TRBJ1-1; D is perhaps TRBD1 (5 bases). Germline V gives CDR1 SGDLS, CDR2 YYNGEE. The CDR3 runs to 15 residues. V dropped 3 bases and J dropped 5 bases, with 17 bases sitting between them. DNA for the CDR3: TGTGCCAGCAGCGAGGTGGCAGGGAGGGGTACTGAAGCTTTCTTT. Translated: CASSEVAGRGTEAFF.

V and J are TRBV5-1 and TRBJ1-2, with D uncertain. CDR3 length: 13 amino acids. The germline gives CDR1 SGHRS, CDR2 YFSETQ. Trimming stripped 0 bases from V and 7 bases from J, with 10 bases between. The CDR3 is CASSLDAPTGYTF. In nucleotides, the CDR3 is TGCGCCAGCAGCTTGGATGCCCCTACTGGCTACACCTTC. Based on the CDR3 plus reference TRBV5-1 and TRBJ1-2, the full variable domain is KAGVTQTPRYLIKTRGQQVTLSCSPISGHRSVSWYQQTPGQGLQFLFEYFSETQRNKGNFPGRFSGRQFSNSRSEMNVSTLELGDSALYLCASSLDAPTGYTFGSGTRLTVV.

The chain is built from TRBV29-1 and TRBJ1-2; no definite D call. Trimming removed 3 bases at V and 1 base at J, with 9 bases between. The CDR3 length is 13 residues. Germline V lookup: CDR1 SQVTM, CDR2 ANQGSEA. The CDR3, as DNA: TGCAGCGTTGATTGGAACAGTAACTATGGCTACACCTTC. The encoded protein is CSVDWNSNYGYTF.

The chain combines TRBV6-5 with TRBJ1-2; 11 bases map to TRBD1. There are 14 residues in the CDR3. J gave up 8 bases and V 4 bases, and 6 bases lay outside the gene matches. Germline V gene sequence: CDR1 MNHEY, CDR2 SVGAGI. The CDR3: CASSSGQGAGGYTF. The DNA of the CDR3 is TGTGCCAGCAGTTCCGGACAGGGGGCGGGAGGCTACACCTTC.

The chain combines TRBV11-3 with TRBJ2-1, with TRBD1 identical over 8 bases. The junction had 9 bases not matched to a gene; V was cut back by 5 bases and J by 6 bases. Germline V lookup: CDR1 SGHNT, CDR2 YENEEA. CDR3 length: 15 residues. CDR3 region: CASSPRTGLTNEQFF. The CDR3 coding sequence is TGTGCCAGCAGCCCTCGGACAGGGTTAACCAATGAGCAGTTCTTC.

The chain combines TRBV29-1 with TRBJ2-7; 9 bases are shared with TRBD2. With 3 bases clipped from V and 1 base from J, the junction kept 7 bases outside the gene matches. The CDR3 runs 15 residues. Germline values: CDR1 SQVTM, CDR2 ANQGSEA. The CDR3 loop is CSVDSGSGSSYEQYF. CDR3 in DNA: TGCAGCGTTGATTCTGGTAGCGGGAGTTCCTACGAGCAGTACTTC.

The V gene is TRBV5-1, the J gene TRBJ2-1, with 9 nucleotides matching TRBD1. The J segment lost 3 bases and the V segment lost 6 bases, leaving 7 bases of the junction unmatched. The CDR3 is 15 residues long. In germline, CDR1 is SGHRS, CDR2 YFSETQ. This CDR3 reads CASTQGQGRYNEQFF. In nucleotides, the CDR3 is TGCGCCAGCACCCAGGGACAGGGCCGCTACAATGAGCAGTTCTTC.

The J gene is TRBJ1-2, the V gene TRBV11-3; 8 bases map to TRBD1. The germline V gene has CDR1 SGHNT and CDR2 YENEEA. Germline trimming cut 5 bases from V and 7 bases from J; bases unmatched to any gene: 6. This CDR3 contains 13 residues. CDR3 sequence: CASSLSGGGGYTF. For the CDR3, the DNA is TGTGCCAGCAGCCTCTCAGGGGGCGGTGGCTACACCTTC.